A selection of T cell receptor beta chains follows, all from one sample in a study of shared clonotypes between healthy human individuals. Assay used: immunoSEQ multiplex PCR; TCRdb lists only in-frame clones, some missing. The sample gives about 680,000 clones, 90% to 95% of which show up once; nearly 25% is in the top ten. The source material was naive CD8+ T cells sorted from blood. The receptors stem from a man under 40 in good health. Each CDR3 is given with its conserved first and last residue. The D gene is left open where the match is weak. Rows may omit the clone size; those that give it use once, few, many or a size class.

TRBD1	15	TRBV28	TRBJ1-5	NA	CASSFEGQLNQPQHF	TGTGCCAGCAGTTTTGAGGGACAGCTCAATCAGCCCCAGCATTTT
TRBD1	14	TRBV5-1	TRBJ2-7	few	CASSRGQGVDEQYF	TGCGCCAGCAGCCGAGGACAGGGGGTCGACGAGCAGTACTTC
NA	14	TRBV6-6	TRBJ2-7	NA	CASRPSRGSYEQYF	TGTGCCAGCAGGCCCTCCAGGGGCTCCTACGAGCAGTACTTC
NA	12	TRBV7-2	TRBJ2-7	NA	CASSLPSYEQYF	TGTGCCAGCAGCCTCCCCAGTTACGAGCAGTACTTC
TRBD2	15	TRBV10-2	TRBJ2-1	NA	CASSELAGSYNEQFF	TGCGCCAGCAGTGAGCTAGCGGGCTCCTACAATGAGCAGTTCTTC
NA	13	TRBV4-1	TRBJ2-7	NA	CASSQDPSGEQYF	TGCGCCAGCAGCCAAGACCCGTCCGGCGAGCAGTACTTC
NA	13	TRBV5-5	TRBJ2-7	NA	CASNLINSYEQYF	TGTGCCAGCAACCTAATAAACTCCTACGAGCAGTACTTC
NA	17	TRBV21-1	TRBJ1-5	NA	CASSRHRGGLSNQPQHF	TGTGCCAGCAGCAGACACAGGGGTGGGTTGAGCAATCAGCCCCAGCATTTT
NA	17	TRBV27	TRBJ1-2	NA	CASSLGLGGGFHYGYTF	TGTGCCAGCAGTTTGGGTCTGGGGGGCGGGTTTCACTATGGCTACACCTTC
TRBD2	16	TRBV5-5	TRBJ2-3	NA	CASSTDLGLAADTQYF	TGTGCCAGCAGCACTGACCTGGGACTAGCGGCAGATACGCAGTATTTT
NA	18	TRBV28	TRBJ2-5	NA	CASSPHLGRPQNQETQYF	TGTGCCAGCAGTCCCCACCTGGGGAGGCCACAGAACCAAGAGACCCAGTACTTC
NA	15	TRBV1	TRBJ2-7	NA	CTSSPSIAGGYEQYF	TGCACCAGCAGCCCCAGCATAGCGGGAGGCTACGAGCAGTACTTC
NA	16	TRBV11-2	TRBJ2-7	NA	CASSFGEGGVSYEQYF	TGTGCCAGCAGCTTTGGTGAAGGGGGAGTTTCCTACGAGCAGTACTTC
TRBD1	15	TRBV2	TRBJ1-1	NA	CASTVTGGLNTEAFF	TGTGCCAGCACGGTCACAGGGGGGCTGAACACTGAAGCTTTCTTT
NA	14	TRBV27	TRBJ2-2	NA	CASSFAGYTGELFF	TGTGCCAGCAGTTTTGCGGGTTACACCGGGGAGCTGTTTTTT
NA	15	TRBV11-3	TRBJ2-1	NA	CASSLGQASYNEQFF	TGTGCCAGCAGCTTAGGTCAGGCCTCCTACAATGAGCAGTTCTTC
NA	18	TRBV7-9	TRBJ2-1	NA	CASSLLGFGKNINNEQFF	TGTGCCAGCAGCTTACTTGGATTCGGGAAAAATATTAACAATGAGCAGTTCTTC
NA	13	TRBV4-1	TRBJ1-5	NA	CASSQNSNQPQHF	TGCGCCAGCAGCCAAAATTCCAATCAGCCCCAGCATTTT
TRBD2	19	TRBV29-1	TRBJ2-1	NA	CSVDPVGLAGGRFHNEQFF	TGCAGCGTTGATCCAGTCGGATTAGCGGGAGGGAGGTTTCACAATGAGCAGTTCTTC
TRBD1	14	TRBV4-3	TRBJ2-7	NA	CASSQGQGFYEQYF	TGCGCCAGCAGCCAAGGACAGGGCTTCTACGAGCAGTACTTC
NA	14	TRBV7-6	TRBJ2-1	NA	CASSLAGSYNEQFF	TGTGCCAGCAGCTTAGCTGGGAGCTACAATGAGCAGTTCTTC
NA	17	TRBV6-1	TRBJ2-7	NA	CASSEQVGGRFSYEQYF	TGTGCCAGCAGTGAACAAGTGGGAGGACGATTTTCCTACGAGCAGTACTTC
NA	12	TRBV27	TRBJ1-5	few	CAAGGGNQPQHF	TGTGCCGCCGGTGGTGGCAATCAGCCCCAGCATTTT
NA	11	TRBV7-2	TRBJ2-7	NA	CASSQRHEQYF	TGTGCCAGCAGCCAACGACACGAGCAGTACTTC
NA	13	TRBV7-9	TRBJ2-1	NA	CASSSPESSEQFF	TGTGCCAGCAGCTCCCCGGAGAGTAGTGAGCAGTTCTTC
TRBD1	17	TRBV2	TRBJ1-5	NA	CASSKGTGPRMDQPQHF	TGTGCCAGCAGTAAGGGGACAGGGCCCAGGATGGATCAGCCCCAGCATTTT
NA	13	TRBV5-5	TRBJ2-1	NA	CASSLVGKNEQFF	TGTGCCAGCAGCTTGGTTGGGAAGAATGAGCAGTTCTTC
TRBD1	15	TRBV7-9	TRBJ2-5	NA	CASSPRDRGQETQYF	TGTGCCAGCAGCCCCCGGGACAGAGGGCAAGAGACCCAGTACTTC
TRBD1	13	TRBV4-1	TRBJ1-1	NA	CASSPSGGTEAFF	TGCGCCAGCAGCCCCTCAGGGGGCACTGAAGCTTTCTTT
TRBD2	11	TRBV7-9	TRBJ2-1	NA	CASRSAGEQFF	TGTGCCAGCAGGTCAGCGGGAGAGCAGTTCTTC
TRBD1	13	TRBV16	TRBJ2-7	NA	CASSQPSDRGQYF	TGTGCCAGCAGCCAACCCTCGGACAGGGGGCAGTACTTC
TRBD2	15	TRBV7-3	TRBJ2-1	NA	CASSPRLAGATEQFF	TGTGCCAGCAGCCCCCGACTAGCGGGAGCTACTGAGCAGTTCTTC
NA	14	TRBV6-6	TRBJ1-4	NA	CASTHGEGYEKLFF	TGTGCCAGCACCCACGGGGAGGGGTATGAAAAACTGTTTTTT
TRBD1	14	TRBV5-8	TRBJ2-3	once	CASSVGQATDTQYF	TGTGCCAGCAGCGTAGGACAGGCCACAGATACGCAGTATTTT
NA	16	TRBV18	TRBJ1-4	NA	CASSPLMDTHNEKLFF	TGTGCCAGCTCACCCCTTATGGACACCCATAATGAAAAACTGTTTTTT
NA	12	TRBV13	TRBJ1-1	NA	CASSPGWTEAFF	TGTGCCAGCAGCCCCGGGTGGACTGAAGCTTTCTTT
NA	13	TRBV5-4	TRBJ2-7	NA	CASSLGQSYEQYF	TGTGCCAGCAGCCTCGGACAGTCCTACGAGCAGTACTTC
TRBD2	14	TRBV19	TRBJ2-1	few	CASSIVGLVNEQFF	TGTGCCAGTAGTATAGTGGGACTAGTCAATGAGCAGTTCTTC
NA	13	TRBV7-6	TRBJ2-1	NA	CASSNRADNEQFF	TGTGCCAGCAGCAATCGGGCAGACAATGAGCAGTTCTTC
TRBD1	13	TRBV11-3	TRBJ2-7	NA	CASSPGTAHEQYF	TGTGCCAGCAGCCCCGGGACAGCCCACGAGCAGTACTTC